The next 18 T cell receptor beta chains were all read from a single sample in a study of identical twins. MiXCR was run by TCRdb on the 5' RACE reads, yielding one entry per CDR3 protein. The sample consists of hundreds of thousands of distinct CDR3 sequences, roughly 18% of them appearing once. The sample was also linked to a second study, of T cells expressing NK-cell markers.

The sequencing input was PBMCs. The receptors were gathered from a woman aged 18-29 years in good health.

This clonotype was detected a few times. This chain uses TRBV5-1 with TRBJ1-1; D ambiguous. The CDR3 is 14 amino acids. V lost 4 bases to trimming and J lost 0 bases, with 10 bases between them. Germline V lookup: CDR1 SGHRS, CDR2 YFSETQ. DNA for the CDR3: TGCGCCAGCAGCCACGGACGGGTGAACACTGAAGCTTTCTTT. As protein: CASSHGRVNTEAFF.

V usage is TRBV6-1 and J usage is TRBJ2-1; 8 bases map to TRBD1. Trimming at V came to 5 bases and at J to 10 bases, leaving 10 bases not matched to a gene. CDR1 MNHNS and CDR2 SASEGT come from the germline V gene. This CDR3 is 14 amino acids long. CDR3 in DNA: TGTGCCAGCAGTCTGGACAGGGTGGGGCGAGAGCAGTTCTTC. It specifies CASSLDRVGREQFF.

This clonotype came up a few times. The chain recombines TRBV29-1 with TRBJ2-5; no clear D. The V end was cut by 5 bases, the J end by 3 bases, with 13 bases between. This CDR3 contains 13 residues. Germline V gene sequence: CDR1 SQVTM, CDR2 ANQGSEA. The CDR3: CSVSGRREETQYF. DNA of the CDR3: TGCAGCGTTTCCGGGCGACGGGAAGAGACCCAGTACTTC.

This clonotype was seen a handful of times. The V gene is TRBV24-1, the J gene TRBJ2-1; D is perhaps TRBD1 (5 bases). The V end was cut by 7 bases, the J end by 9 bases, with 12 bases between. CDR1 and CDR2 from the germline V gene are KGHDR and SFDVKD. The CDR3 covers 12 residues. The CDR3 DNA reads TGTGCCACCAGCAGGGTCATGGGTGAGCAGTTCTTC. The encoded protein is CATSRVMGEQFF.

This clonotype appeared a few times. The rearrangement uses TRBV5-5 and TRBJ2-7; 8 bases are a match to TRBD2. The CDR3 totals 14 residues. With V trimmed by 1 base and J by 5 bases, 5 bases remained unmatched. Germline-derived CDR1 and CDR2 are SGHKS and YYEKEE (reference sequence). The CDR3 here is CASSLRLAIDEQYF. The CDR3 region has the DNA TGTGCCAGCAGCTTGAGACTAGCGATCGACGAGCAGTACTTC.

In this sample, this clonotype turned up a few times. The V gene is TRBV5-1, the J gene TRBJ2-2; the D gene is possibly TRBD1 (5 bases). Trimming removed 0 bases at V and 3 bases at J, with 9 bases between. Germline V gene data show CDR1 as SGHRS and CDR2 as YFSETQ. The CDR3 is 15 amino acids. CDR3 bases: TGCGCCAGCAGCTTGGCAGGGTATCACACCGGGGAGCTGTTTTTT. Its protein is CASSLAGYHTGELFF.

This clonotype was seen a handful of times. The chain combines TRBV6-1 with TRBJ2-1; 9 bases map to TRBD2. CDR3 length: 15 amino acids. V gave up 6 bases and J gave up 6 bases; unmatched junction bases: 9. CDR1 is MNHNS and CDR2 is SASEGT in the germline V gene. The CDR3 DNA follows: TGTGCCAGCAGAAGAACGGGACTAGCCTCCAATGAGCAGTTCTTC. Amino acids: CASRRTGLASNEQFF.

This sequence joins TRBV6-1 and TRBJ2-1; D not certain. Germline-derived CDR1 and CDR2 are MNHNS and SASEGT. V shed 5 bases and J shed 6 bases, with 17 bases lying between them. The CDR3 length is 15 residues. Here the CDR3 reads CASSRPQSGSNEQFF. CDR3 in DNA: TGTGCCAGCAGTCGCCCTCAATCTGGATCCAATGAGCAGTTCTTC.

This rearrangement joins TRBV12-5 to TRBJ2-7; 8 bases are a match to TRBD1. The germline gives CDR1 LGHNT, CDR2 FRNRAP. J was trimmed by 3 bases and V by 6 bases; bases with no gene match: 10. The CDR3 length is 15 residues. CDR3 sequence (DNA): TGTGCTAGTGGCCGCGGGCAGGGGGCAATCTACGAGCAGTACTTC. Protein product: CASGRGQGAIYEQYF.

This clonotype was seen a few times. The rearrangement links TRBV20-1 to TRBJ2-2; D is ambiguous. This CDR3 has 11 amino acids. Looked up from germline, CDR1 is DFQATT and CDR2 is SNEGSKA (reference sequence). The ends were cut back, 4 bases at V and 8 bases at J, with 8 bases in the middle. CDR3 sequence (DNA): TGCAGTGCTATATCGAGTGGGGAGCTGTTTTTT. Its translation is CSAISSGELFF.

V and J are TRBV28 and TRBJ2-7, with 10 bases fitting TRBD2. Trimming removed 10 bases from V and 3 bases from J; junction bases left unmatched: 12. This CDR3 spans 15 amino acids. In germline, CDR1 is MDHEN, CDR2 SYDVKM. The CDR3 nucleotides are TGTGCCACCTTTACTGTAGCGGGAGGTAGCTACGAGCAGTACTTC. Its translation is CATFTVAGGSYEQYF.

There are a few counts of this clonotype. This chain connects TRBV20-1 to TRBJ2-1, with 8 bases lining up with TRBD2. J lost 8 bases, V lost 2 bases, and 8 bases had no gene match. The CDR3 has 14 amino acids. Germline V lookup: CDR1 DFQATT, CDR2 SNEGSKA (reference sequence). CDR3 region: CSARWGTRIHEQFF. The DNA for the CDR3 is TGCAGTGCTAGATGGGGGACTAGAATCCATGAGCAGTTCTTC.

The chain employs TRBV5-1 and TRBJ2-5; D might be TRBD2 (5 bases). Trimming took 4 bases from V and 5 from J, leaving 12 bases between them. The CDR3 length is 13 residues. From germline, CDR1 is SGHRS and CDR2 YFSETQ. This CDR3 reads CASSRGIGETQYF. CDR3 coding DNA: TGCGCCAGCAGCAGAGGGATAGGGGAGACCCAGTACTTC. The full variable domain, rest sourced from reference TRBV5-1 and TRBJ2-5, is KAGVTQTPRYLIKTRGQQVTLSCSPISGHRSVSWYQQTPGQGLQFLFEYFSETQRNKGNFPGRFSGRQFSNSRSEMNVSTLELGDSALYLCASSRGIGETQYFGPGTRLLVL.

This clonotype was detected only a few times. The junction shows a germline mismatch at one end, possibly a read error. This rearrangement joins TRBV12-3 or TRBV12-4 to TRBJ2-1, with TRBD2 as a possible D gene (6 bases). The CDR3 has 12 residues. CDR3 sequence (DNA): TGTGCCAGCAGTTTATCGGGAGAGTGCACCCTGTTC. Protein: CASSLSGECTLF.

This clonotype came up a few times. V and J are TRBV6-1 and TRBJ1-1, with TRBD1 identical over 8 bases. This CDR3 is 14 amino acids long. The V segment lost 6 bases and the J segment 4 bases; nucleotides outside the gene matches: 7. The germline V gene encodes CDR1 MNHNS and CDR2 SASEGT. CDR3 amino acids: CASSQGQGGTEAFF. The CDR3 nucleotides read TGTGCCAGCAGCCAAGGACAGGGAGGCACTGAAGCTTTCTTT.

A few counts support this clonotype. The V gene is TRBV25-1, the J gene TRBJ1-2; D call uncertain. Germline-derived CDR1 and CDR2 are MGHDK and SYGVNS. Trimming took off 4 bases at V and 6 bases at J, with 6 bases between the two ends. CDR3 length: 11 residues. The CDR3 DNA is TGTGCCAGCAGTGGAGTAGATGGCTACACCTTC. This codes for CASSGVDGYTF.

The chain uses TRBV12-3 or TRBV12-4 and TRBJ1-1; TRBD1 agrees at 7 bases. The CDR3 is 16 amino acids. V lost 4 bases and J lost 2; bases outside the gene matches: 10. CDR3: CASSSGGGYANTEAFF. The CDR3 DNA is TGTGCCAGCAGTTCAGGGGGGGGGTATGCAAACACTGAAGCTTTCTTT.

In this sample, this clonotype turned up many times. The chain employs TRBV24-1 and TRBJ2-2; 7 positions match TRBD1. Germline trimming cut 7 bases from V and 7 bases from J; bases unmatched to any gene: 8. The V gene's germline CDR1 is KGHDR and CDR2 SFDVKD. This CDR3 region has 14 residues. The chain's CDR3 is CATSRNTGDGELFF. In nucleotides, the CDR3 is TGTGCCACCAGCCGAAATACAGGGGACGGGGAGCTGTTTTTT.